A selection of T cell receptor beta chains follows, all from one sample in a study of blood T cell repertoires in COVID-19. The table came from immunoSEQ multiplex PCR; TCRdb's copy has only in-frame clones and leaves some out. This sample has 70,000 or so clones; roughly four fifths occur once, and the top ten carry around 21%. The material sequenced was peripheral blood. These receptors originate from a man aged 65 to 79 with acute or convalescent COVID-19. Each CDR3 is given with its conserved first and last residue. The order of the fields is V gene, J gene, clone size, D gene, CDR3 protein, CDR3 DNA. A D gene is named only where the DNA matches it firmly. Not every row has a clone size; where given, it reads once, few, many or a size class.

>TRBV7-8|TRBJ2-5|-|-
CASSLLVQTETQYF
TGTGCCAGCAGCCTACTCGTTCAAACCGAGACCCAGTACTTC
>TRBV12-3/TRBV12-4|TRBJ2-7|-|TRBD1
CASSRGQAYEQYF
TGTGCCAGCAGCCGCGGACAGGCCTACGAGCAGTACTTC
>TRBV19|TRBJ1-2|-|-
CASSIVWGDYGYTF
TGTGCCAGTAGTATAGTGTGGGGCGACTATGGCTACACCTTC
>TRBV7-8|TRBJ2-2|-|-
CASSLGLGGTGELFF
TGTGCCAGCAGCTTAGGACTCGGGGGCACCGGGGAGCTGTTTTTT
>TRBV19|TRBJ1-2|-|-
CASSPSGGVYGYTF
TGTGCCAGTAGCCCGTCGGGGGGCGTCTATGGCTACACCTTC
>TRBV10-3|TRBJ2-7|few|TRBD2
CAIRFTSGSDEQYF
TGTGCCATCAGGTTTACTAGCGGGAGTGACGAGCAGTACTTC
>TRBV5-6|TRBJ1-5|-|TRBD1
CASSLAGQAFSNQPQHF
TGTGCCAGCAGCTTGGCGGGACAGGCCTTTAGCAATCAGCCCCAGCATTTT
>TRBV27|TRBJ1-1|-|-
CASSLKYGLNTEAFF
TGTGCCAGCAGTTTAAAGTACGGTTTGAACACTGAAGCTTTCTTT
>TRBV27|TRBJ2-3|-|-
CASSLSQAADTQYF
TGTGCCAGCAGTTTATCGCAAGCCGCAGATACGCAGTATTTT
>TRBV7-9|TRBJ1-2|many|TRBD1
CASSLALWGQGRGGYTF
TGTGCCAGCAGCTTAGCACTCTGGGGACAGGGAAGGGGCGGCTACACCTTC
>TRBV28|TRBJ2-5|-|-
CASSSYPGHLGETQYF
TGTGCCAGCAGTTCCTACCCCGGACACCTAGGGGAGACCCAGTACTTC
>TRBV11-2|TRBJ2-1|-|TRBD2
CASSFSSGSDSEQFF
TGTGCCAGCAGCTTTTCGAGCGGGAGTGATTCTGAGCAGTTCTTC
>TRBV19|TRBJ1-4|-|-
CASTAAFSNEKLFF
TGTGCCAGTACCGCGGCGTTTTCTAATGAAAAACTGTTTTTT
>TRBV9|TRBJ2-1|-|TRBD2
CASSPSLWGLAGGNEQFF
TGTGCCAGCAGCCCGAGCCTTTGGGGACTAGCGGGAGGGAATGAGCAGTTCTTC
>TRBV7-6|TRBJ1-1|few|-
CASSPRDGEAFF
TGTGCCAGCAGCCCGCGGGACGGTGAAGCTTTCTTT
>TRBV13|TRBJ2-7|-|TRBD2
CASSLVGSGSDIPMSGVYEQYF
TGTGCCAGCAGCTTAGTCGGTAGCGGGAGCGATATCCCCATGTCGGGCGTCTACGAGCAGTACTTC
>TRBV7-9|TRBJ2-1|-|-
CASSPGGLLGNEQFF
TGTGCCAGCAGCCCCGGGGGACTCTTGGGCAATGAGCAGTTCTTC
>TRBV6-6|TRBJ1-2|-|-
CASSYPGDGYTF
TGTGCCAGCAGCTACCCGGGGGATGGCTACACCTTC
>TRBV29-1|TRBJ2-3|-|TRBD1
CSVEERGFDRGRVDTQYF
TGCAGCGTTGAAGAAAGAGGCTTTGACAGGGGGCGGGTAGATACGCAGTATTTT
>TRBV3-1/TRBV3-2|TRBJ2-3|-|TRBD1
CASSPNTGAADTQYF
TGTGCCAGCAGCCCCAACACAGGGGCGGCAGATACGCAGTATTTT
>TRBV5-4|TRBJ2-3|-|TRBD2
CASDLGGRTADTQYF
TGTGCCAGCGACCTCGGCGGGAGGACCGCAGATACGCAGTATTTT
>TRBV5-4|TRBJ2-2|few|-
CASSPGVQVGTGELFF
TGTGCCAGCAGCCCTGGTGTACAGGTGGGGACCGGGGAGCTGTTTTTT
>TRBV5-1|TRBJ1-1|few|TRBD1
CASSFLQGARTEAFF
TGCGCCAGCAGCTTCCTACAGGGGGCGAGGACTGAAGCTTTCTTT
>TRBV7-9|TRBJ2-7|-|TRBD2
CASSLASGSWEQYF
TGTGCCAGCAGCTTGGCTAGCGGGAGTTGGGAGCAGTACTTC
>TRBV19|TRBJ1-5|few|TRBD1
CASRRDRVDNQPQHF
TGTGCCAGTAGAAGGGACAGGGTGGACAATCAGCCCCAGCATTTT
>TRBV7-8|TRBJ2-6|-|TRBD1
CASRETGVSGANVLTF
TGTGCCAGCAGAGAAACAGGGGTCTCTGGGGCCAACGTCCTGACTTTC
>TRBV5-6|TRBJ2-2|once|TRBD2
CASRKLAGGTGELFF
TGTGCCAGCAGAAAACTAGCGGGAGGGACCGGGGAGCTGTTTTTT
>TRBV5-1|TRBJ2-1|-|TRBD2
CASSSGLAGDNEQFF
TGCGCCAGCAGCTCGGGACTAGCGGGAGACAATGAGCAGTTCTTC
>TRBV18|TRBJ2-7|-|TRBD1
CASSPETGGYEQYF
TGTGCCAGCTCACCAGAGACAGGGGGCTACGAGCAGTACTTC
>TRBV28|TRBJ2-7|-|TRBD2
CASSPVSGVAYEQYF
TGTGCCAGCAGTCCCGTTAGCGGGGTGGCCTACGAGCAGTACTTC
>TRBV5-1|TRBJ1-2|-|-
CASSAEGVDGYTF
TGCGCCAGCAGCGCCGAGGGGGTTGATGGTTACACCTTC
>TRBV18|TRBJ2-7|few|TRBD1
CASSPGDRAYEQYF
TGTGCCAGCTCACCTGGGGACAGGGCCTACGAGCAGTACTTC
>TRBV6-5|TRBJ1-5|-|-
CASRAQGYSNQPQHF
TGTGCCAGCAGGGCACAGGGCTATAGCAATCAGCCCCAGCATTTT
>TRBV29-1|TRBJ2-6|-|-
CSVEDPLDGNSGANVLTF
TGCAGCGTTGAAGATCCTCTGGACGGGAACTCTGGGGCCAACGTCCTGACTTTC
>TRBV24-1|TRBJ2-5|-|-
CATSDGGQETQYF
TGTGCCACCAGTGACGGGGGCCAAGAGACCCAGTACTTC
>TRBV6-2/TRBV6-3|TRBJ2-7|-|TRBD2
CASSYVLAGSYEQYF
TGTGCCAGCAGTTACGTCCTAGCGGGAAGCTACGAGCAGTACTTC
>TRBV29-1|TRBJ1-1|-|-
CSVVVLRAREGTEAFF
TGCAGCGTTGTCGTCCTCCGCGCCAGGGAGGGTACTGAAGCTTTCTTT
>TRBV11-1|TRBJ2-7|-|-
CASSLEQGALYEQYF
TGTGCCAGCAGCTTAGAACAGGGCGCTTTATACGAGCAGTACTTC
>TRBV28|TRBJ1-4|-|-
CASSLGGRSNEKLFF
TGTGCCAGCAGTTTAGGGGGGAGGTCTAATGAAAAACTGTTTTTT
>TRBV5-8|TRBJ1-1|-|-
CASSFHRGGTEAFF
TGTGCCAGCAGTTTTCACCGGGGGGGGACTGAAGCTTTCTTT
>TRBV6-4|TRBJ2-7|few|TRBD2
CASSPSGVAGGDEQYF
TGTGCCAGCAGCCCCTCGGGGGTAGCGGGAGGAGACGAGCAGTACTTC
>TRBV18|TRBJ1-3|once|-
CASSSPLDRGYSGNTIYF
TGTGCCAGCTCATCTCCTCTCGACCGAGGGTACTCTGGAAACACCATATATTTT
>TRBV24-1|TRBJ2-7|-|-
CATSDPRGYEQYF
TGTGCCACCAGTGATCCAAGAGGCTACGAGCAGTACTTC
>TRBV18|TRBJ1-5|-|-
CASSPGYEGTSNQPQHF
TGTGCCAGCTCACCTGGGTATGAGGGAACAAGCAATCAGCCCCAGCATTTT
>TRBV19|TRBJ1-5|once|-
CATHEGGLNNQPQHF
TGTGCCACTCACGAGGGCGGGCTGAACAATCAGCCCCAGCATTTT
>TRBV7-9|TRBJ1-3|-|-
CASSVPGGAQGGAGNTIYF
TGTGCCAGCAGCGTTCCCGGGGGAGCCCAGGGAGGAGCTGGAAACACCATATATTTT